The clone carrying this T cell receptor (beta chain) was seen many times. Its antigen remains unknown. The source of the sample is a study of regulatory T cells in long-lasting Graves disease. Sequencing libraries for TCR beta were prepared with iRepertoire HTBI primers and Arm-PCR of CDR3 regions. In the original analysis: Taken together, the samples had 62 TRBV and more than 12 TRBJ segments identified. TCRdb re-called the multiplex PCR reads with MiXCR, one entry per CDR3 protein. The authors' filters were not applied to this entry. The sample shows around 430,000 distinct CDR3 sequences, approximately 22% of them seen only once. Time point noted: persistent/refractory GD, antithyroid drugs over 5 years with positive TRAb. The TCR library was prepared using RNA isolated from PBMCs. In this cohort, patients came from an endocrinology department located in Xi'an, China. Around 10 milliliters of peripheral blood were drawn into EDTA tubes.

V lost 2 bases and J lost 5, with 12 bases in between. Germline CDR1 reads MNHNS; CDR2 reads SASEGT. The CDR3 has 14 residues. Study outcomes and limitations: Persistent disease preferred TRBV28, TRBJ1-2 and TRBJ2-5; new disease, TRBV20-1 and TRBJ2-1.

The chain has TRBV6-1 and TRBJ1-2; weak D call: TRBD1 (5 bases). This TCR came from a female donor with Graves disease. Specimen: peripheral blood mononuclear cells (PBMCs), collected when the disease was refractory, from a patient treated with antithyroid drugs. The CDR3 DNA reads TGTGCCAGCAGTGAACCGGGACGGATTTATGGCTACACCTTC. It translates to CASSEPGRIYGYTF.